The T cell receptor (beta chain) under discussion was sequenced for a study of control samples from healthy donors and cancer patients. The method was immunoSEQ multiplex PCR; TCRdb's version includes in-frame clones alone and lacks a portion of them. The sample includes 140,000 or so clones, about 90% of them seen just once. Sample: blood. The sequence came from a man aged 30-40 years in good health.

The CDR3 sequence is CATSRQGFTGELFF. The CDR3 nucleotides read TGTGCCACCAGCAGACAGGGGTTCACCGGGGAGCTGTTTTTT. The gene calls are TRBV24-1 and TRBJ2-2, with 8 nucleotides matching TRBD1. The CDR3 loop spans 14 amino acids. Per germline, CDR1 KGHDR and CDR2 SFDVKD. The V segment lost 7 bases and the J segment 4 bases; nucleotides outside the gene matches: 4.